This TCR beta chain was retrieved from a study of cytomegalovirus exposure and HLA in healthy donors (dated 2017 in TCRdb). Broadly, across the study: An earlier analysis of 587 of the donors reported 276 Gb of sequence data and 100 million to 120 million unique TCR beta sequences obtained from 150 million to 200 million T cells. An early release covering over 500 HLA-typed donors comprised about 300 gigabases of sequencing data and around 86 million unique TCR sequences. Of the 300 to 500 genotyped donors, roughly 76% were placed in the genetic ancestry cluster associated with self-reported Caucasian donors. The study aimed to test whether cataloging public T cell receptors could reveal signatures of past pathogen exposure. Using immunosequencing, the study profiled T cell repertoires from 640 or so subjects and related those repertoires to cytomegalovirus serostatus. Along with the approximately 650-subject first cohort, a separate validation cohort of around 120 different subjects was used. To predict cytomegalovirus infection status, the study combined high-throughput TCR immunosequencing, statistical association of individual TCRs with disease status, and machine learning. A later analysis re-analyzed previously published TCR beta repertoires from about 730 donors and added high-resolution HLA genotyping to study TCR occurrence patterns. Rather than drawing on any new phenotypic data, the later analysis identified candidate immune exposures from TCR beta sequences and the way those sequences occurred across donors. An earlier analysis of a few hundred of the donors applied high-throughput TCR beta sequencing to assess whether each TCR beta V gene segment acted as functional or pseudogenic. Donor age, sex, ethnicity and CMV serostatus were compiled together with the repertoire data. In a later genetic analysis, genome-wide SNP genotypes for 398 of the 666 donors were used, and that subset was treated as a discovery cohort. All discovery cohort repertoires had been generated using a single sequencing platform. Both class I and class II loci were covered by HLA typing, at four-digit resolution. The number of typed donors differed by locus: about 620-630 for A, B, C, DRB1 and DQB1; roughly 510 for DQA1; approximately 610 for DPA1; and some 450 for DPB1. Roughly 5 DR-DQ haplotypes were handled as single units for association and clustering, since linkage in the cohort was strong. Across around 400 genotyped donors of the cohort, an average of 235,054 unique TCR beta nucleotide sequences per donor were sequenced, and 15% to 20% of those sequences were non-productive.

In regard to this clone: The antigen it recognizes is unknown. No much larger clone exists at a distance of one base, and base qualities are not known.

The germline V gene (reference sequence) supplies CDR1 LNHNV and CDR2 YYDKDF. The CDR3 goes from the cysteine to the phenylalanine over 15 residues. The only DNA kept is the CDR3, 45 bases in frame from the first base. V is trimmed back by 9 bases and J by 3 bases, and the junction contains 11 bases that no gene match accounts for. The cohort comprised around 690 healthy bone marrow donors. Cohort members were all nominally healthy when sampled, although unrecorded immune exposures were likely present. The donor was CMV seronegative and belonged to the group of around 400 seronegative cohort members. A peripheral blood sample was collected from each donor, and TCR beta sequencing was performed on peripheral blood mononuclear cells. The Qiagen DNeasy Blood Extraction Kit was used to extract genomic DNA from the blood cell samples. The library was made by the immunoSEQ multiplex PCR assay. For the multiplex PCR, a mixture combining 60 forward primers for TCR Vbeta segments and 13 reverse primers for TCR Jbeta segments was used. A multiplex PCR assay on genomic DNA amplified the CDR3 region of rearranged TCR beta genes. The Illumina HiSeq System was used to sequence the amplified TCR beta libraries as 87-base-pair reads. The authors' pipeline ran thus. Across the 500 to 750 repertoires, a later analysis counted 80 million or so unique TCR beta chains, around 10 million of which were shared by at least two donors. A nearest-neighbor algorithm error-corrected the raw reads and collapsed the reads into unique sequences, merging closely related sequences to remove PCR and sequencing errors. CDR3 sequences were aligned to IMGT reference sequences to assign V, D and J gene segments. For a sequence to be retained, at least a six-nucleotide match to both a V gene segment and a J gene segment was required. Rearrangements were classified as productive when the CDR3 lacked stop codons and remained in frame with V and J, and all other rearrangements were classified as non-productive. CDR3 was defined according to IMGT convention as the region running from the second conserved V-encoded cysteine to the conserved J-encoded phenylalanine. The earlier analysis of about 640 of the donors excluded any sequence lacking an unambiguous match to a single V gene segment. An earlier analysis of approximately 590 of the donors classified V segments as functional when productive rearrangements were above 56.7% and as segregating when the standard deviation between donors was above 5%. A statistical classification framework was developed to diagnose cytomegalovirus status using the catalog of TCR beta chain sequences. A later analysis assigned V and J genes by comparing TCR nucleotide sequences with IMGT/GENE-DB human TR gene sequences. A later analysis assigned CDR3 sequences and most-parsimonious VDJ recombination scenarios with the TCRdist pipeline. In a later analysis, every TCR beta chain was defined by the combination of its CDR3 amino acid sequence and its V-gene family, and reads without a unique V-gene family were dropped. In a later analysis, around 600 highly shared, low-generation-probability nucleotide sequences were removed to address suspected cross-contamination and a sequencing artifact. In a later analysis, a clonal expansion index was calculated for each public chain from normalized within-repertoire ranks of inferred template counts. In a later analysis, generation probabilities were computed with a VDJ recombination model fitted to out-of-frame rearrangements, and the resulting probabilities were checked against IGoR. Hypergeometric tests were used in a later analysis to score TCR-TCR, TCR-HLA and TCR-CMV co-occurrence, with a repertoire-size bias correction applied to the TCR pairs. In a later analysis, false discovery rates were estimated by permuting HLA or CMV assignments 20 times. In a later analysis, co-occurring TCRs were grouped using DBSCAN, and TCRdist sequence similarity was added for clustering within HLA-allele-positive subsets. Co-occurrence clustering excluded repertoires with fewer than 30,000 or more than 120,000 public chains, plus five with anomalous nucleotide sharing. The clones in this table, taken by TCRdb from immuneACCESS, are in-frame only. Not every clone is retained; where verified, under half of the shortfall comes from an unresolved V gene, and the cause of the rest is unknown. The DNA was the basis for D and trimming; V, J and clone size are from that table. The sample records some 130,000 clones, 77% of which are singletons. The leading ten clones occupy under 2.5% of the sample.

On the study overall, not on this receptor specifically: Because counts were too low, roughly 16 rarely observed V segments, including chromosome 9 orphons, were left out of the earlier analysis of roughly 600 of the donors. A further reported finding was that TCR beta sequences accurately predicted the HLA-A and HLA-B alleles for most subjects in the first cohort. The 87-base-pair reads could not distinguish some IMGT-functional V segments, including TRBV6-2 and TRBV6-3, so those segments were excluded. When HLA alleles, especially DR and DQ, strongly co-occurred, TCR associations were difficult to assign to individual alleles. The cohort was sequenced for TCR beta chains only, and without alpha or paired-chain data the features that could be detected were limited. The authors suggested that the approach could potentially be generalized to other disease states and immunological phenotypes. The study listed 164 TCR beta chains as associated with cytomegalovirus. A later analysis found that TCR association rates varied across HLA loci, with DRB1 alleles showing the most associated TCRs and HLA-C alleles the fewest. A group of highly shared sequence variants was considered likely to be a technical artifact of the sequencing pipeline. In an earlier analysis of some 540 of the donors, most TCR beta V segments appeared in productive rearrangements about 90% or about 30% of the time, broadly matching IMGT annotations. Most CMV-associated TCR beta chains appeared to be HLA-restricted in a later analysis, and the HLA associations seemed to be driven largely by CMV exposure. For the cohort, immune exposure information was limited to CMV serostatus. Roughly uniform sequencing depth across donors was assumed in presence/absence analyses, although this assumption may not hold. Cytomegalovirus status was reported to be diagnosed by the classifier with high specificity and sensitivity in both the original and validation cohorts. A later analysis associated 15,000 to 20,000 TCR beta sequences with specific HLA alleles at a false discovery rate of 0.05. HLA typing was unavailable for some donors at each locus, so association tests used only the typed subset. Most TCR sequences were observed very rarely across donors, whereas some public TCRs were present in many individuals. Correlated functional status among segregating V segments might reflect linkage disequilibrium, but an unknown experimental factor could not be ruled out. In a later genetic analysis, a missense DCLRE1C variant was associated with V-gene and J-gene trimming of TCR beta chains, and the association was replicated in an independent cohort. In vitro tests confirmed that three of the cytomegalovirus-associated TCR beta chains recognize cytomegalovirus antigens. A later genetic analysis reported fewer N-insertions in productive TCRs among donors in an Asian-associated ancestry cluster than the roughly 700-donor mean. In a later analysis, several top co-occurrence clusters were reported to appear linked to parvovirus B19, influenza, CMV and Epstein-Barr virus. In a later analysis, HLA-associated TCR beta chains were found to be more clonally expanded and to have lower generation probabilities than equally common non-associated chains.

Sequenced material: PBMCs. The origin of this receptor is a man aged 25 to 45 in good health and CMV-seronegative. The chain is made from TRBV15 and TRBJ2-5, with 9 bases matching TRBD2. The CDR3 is CATKTLAGLEETQYF. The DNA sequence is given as TGTGCCACAAAAACCCTAGCGGGACTTGAAGAGACCCAGTACTTC.